Each of the 18 T cell receptor beta chains below was sequenced from the same sample in a study of T cell responses to AZD1222 COVID-19 vaccine. TCRdb's table, derived via immunoSEQ multiplex PCR, lists solely in-frame clones and lacks some. This table holds more than 90,000 clones, more than 75% found once. The sequencing used peripheral blood, collected 28 days after the second AZD1222 dose. The receptors were gathered from an adult who received the AZD1222 COVID-19 vaccine.

This chain connects TRBV10-3 to TRBJ1-5; 10 bases line up with TRBD1. The V gene's germline CDR1 is ENHRY and CDR2 SYGVKD. Trimming at V came to 2 bases and at J to 5 bases, leaving 6 bases not matched to a gene. The CDR3 is 16 amino acids. CDR3 nucleotides: TGTGCCATCAGTGAGCCGGGACAGGGGTTAGATCAGCCCCAGCATTTT. As protein: CAISEPGQGLDQPQHF.

This clone appeared once. V usage is TRBV5-5 and J usage is TRBJ2-1; D not resolved. Trimming shortened V by 0 bases and J by 0 bases, and 7 bases separated the two germline ends. Looked up from germline, CDR1 is SGHKS and CDR2 is YYEKEE (reference sequence). CDR3 size: 15 residues. The CDR3 nucleotides read TGTGCCAGCAGCTTGGCCTCGAACTCCTACAATGAGCAGTTCTTC. It yields the protein CASSLASNSYNEQFF.

The chain links TRBV3-1 (or the pseudogene TRBV3-2) to TRBJ1-4, with D unclear. The CDR3 covers 12 residues. CDR1 and CDR2 (germline): LGHDT, YNNKEL (reference sequence). Trimming removed 10 bases at V and 8 bases at J, with 14 bases between. DNA for the CDR3: TGTGCCACCGGATGGGTGGGAGAAAAACTGTTTTTT. Translated: CATGWVGEKLFF.

V usage is TRBV5-1 and J usage is TRBJ1-1, with TRBD1 matching over 10 bases. CDR3 length: 15 amino acids. Germline lookup yields CDR1 SGHRS and CDR2 YFSETQ. The trim removed 3 bases at V and 5 bases at J, leaving 7 bases unmatched. The CDR3 reads CASSSRQGARTEAFF. The CDR3 nucleotides are TGCGCCAGCAGCTCACGACAGGGGGCGCGGACTGAAGCTTTCTTT.

J is TRBJ1-3 and V is TRBV7-9; 7 bases agree with TRBD1. There are 15 residues in the CDR3. V gave up 7 bases and J gave up 0 bases; unmatched junction bases: 6. Germline CDR1 and CDR2: SEHNR and FQNEAQ (reference sequence). CDR3 nucleotide sequence: TGTGCCAGCACCAGGACAGGCCACTCTGGAAACACCATATATTTT. It is translated as CASTRTGHSGNTIYF.

V gene TRBV6-5 combines with J gene TRBJ1-2, with D unclear. V gave up 2 bases and J gave up 0 bases, with 13 bases separating them. Germline loops: CDR1 MNHEY, CDR2 SVGAGI. The CDR3 totals 16 residues. CDR3 DNA: TGTGCCAGCAGTTACGTGCAGGCCTCCCCTAACTATGGCTACACCTTC. Amino acids: CASSYVQASPNYGYTF.

This clone was seen once. The chain carries TRBV19 and TRBJ1-4, with D perhaps TRBD1 (5 bases). The CDR3 sequence is 15 residues long. The germline V gene has CDR1 LNHDA and CDR2 SQIVND (reference sequence). Trimming took off 4 bases at V and 5 bases at J, with 14 bases between the two ends. DNA for the CDR3: TGTGCCAGTAGTAACCCGTGGGGGGTGAATGAAAAACTGTTTTTT. It yields the protein CASSNPWGVNEKLFF. The full variable domain, with the rest looked up from reference TRBV19 and TRBJ1-4, is DGGITQSPKYLFRKEGQNVTLSCEQNLNHDAMYWYRQDPGQGLRLIYYSQIVNDFQKGDIAEGYSVSREKKESFPLTVTSAQKNPTAFYLCASSNPWGVNEKLFFGSGTQLSVL.

V is TRBV19 and J is TRBJ1-2; the D is unclear. Per the germline V gene, CDR1 is LNHDA and CDR2 is SQIVND (reference sequence). The CDR3 is made up of 15 amino acids. V lost 1 base, J lost 1 base, and 10 bases lay in between. DNA for the CDR3: TGTGCCAGTAGTATAGTGACCTCCTTTAACTATGGCTACACCTTC. It translates to CASSIVTSFNYGYTF.

This sequence joins TRBV11-2 and TRBJ2-7, with no clear D. Germline V gene data show CDR1 as SGHAT and CDR2 as FQNNGV. This CDR3 spans 13 amino acids. Trimming stripped 6 bases from V and 0 bases from J, with 9 bases between. CDR3 nucleotides: TGTGCCAGCAGGGACCTTAGCTCCTACGAGCAGTACTTC. Translation: CASRDLSSYEQYF.

This clone came up once. The J gene is TRBJ1-3, the V gene TRBV7-6; D unclear. Germline CDR1 and CDR2: SGHVS and FNYEAQ. This CDR3 is 13 amino acids long. V was clipped by 3 bases and J by 5 bases, with 8 bases between them. CDR3 sequence (DNA): TGTGCCAGCAGCTTGTTACTGCGAAACACCATATATTTT. Translated: CASSLLLRNTIYF.

The chain joins TRBV19 to TRBJ1-2; D remains ambiguous. The CDR3 extends over 12 amino acids. Germline CDR1 LNHDA, CDR2 SQIVND (reference sequence). V was cut by 7 bases and J by 4 bases, with 10 bases left in between. The CDR3 spells CASTTGVYGYTF. The CDR3 DNA reads as TGTGCCAGTACCACGGGAGTCTATGGCTACACCTTC.

This chain joins TRBV27 and TRBJ2-1; D possibly corresponds to TRBD1 (6 bases). The germline gives CDR1 MNHEY, CDR2 SMNVEV (reference sequence). Trimming left V 6 bases short and J 4 bases short, with 10 bases between. CDR3 length: 13 amino acids. The CDR3 nucleotides read TGTGCCAGCAGCCGTGGACAGTACAATGAGCAGTTCTTC. Its protein is CASSRGQYNEQFF.

V gene TRBV12-3 or TRBV12-4 combines with J gene TRBJ1-5, with D unresolved. CDR3 size: 13 residues. V was shortened by 3 bases and J by 1 base, with 4 bases between the two germline ends. In DNA form, the CDR3 reads TGTGCCAGCAGTTTCCGCAGCAATCAGCCCCAGCATTTT. Residues: CASSFRSNQPQHF.

The chain has TRBV11-2 and TRBJ2-1; D gene ambiguous. The CDR3 totals 13 residues. Germline loops: CDR1 SGHAT, CDR2 FQNNGV. Trimming removed 1 base from V and 7 bases from J, with 8 bases in between. Here the CDR3 DNA reads TGTGCCAGCAGCTTAGTTGTCGGGAATGAGCAGTTCTTC. Protein product: CASSLVVGNEQFF.

The rearrangement uses TRBV6-5 and TRBJ1-1; D might be TRBD1 (5 bases). Germline V gives CDR1 MNHEY, CDR2 SVGAGI. The CDR3 contains 14 residues. The ends were cut back, 2 bases at V and 4 bases at J, with 11 bases in the middle. The CDR3 protein is CASSYDLGVTEAFF. CDR3 nucleotide sequence: TGTGCCAGCAGTTACGATCTGGGGGTCACTGAAGCTTTCTTT.

The rearrangement joins TRBV9 to TRBJ2-1; D is unresolved. V shed 0 bases and J shed 0 bases, with 7 bases lying between them. This CDR3 contains 15 residues. CDR1 SGDLS and CDR2 YYNGEE come from the germline V gene. The CDR3 region is CASSVVAVSYNEQFF. The CDR3 nucleotides are TGTGCCAGCAGCGTAGTTGCGGTCTCCTACAATGAGCAGTTCTTC.

The table lists this clone with a count of one. The chain's CDR3 is CASSSTGRLYEQYF. The CDR3 coding sequence is TGTGCCAGCAGTTCCACCGGACGTCTCTACGAGCAGTACTTC. The V call is TRBV27, the J call TRBJ2-7, with D uncertain. Germline loops: CDR1 MNHEY, CDR2 SMNVEV (reference sequence). V was clipped by 4 bases and J by 3 bases, with 13 bases between them. The CDR3 is made up of 14 amino acids.

For the CDR3, the DNA is TGTGCCAGCAGCCAAGTTTCCGCTAACGGGGAGCAGTTCTTC. Protein product: CASSQVSANGEQFF. This chain links TRBV3-1 (or the pseudogene TRBV3-2) with TRBJ2-1; D unresolved. In germline, CDR1 is LGHDT, CDR2 YNNKEL (reference sequence). The CDR3 consists of 14 residues. Trimming stripped 1 base from V and 10 bases from J, with 14 bases between.